This is a list of T cell receptor beta chains from one sample in a study of shared clonotypes between healthy human individuals. Profiled with immunoSEQ multiplex PCR; TCRdb holds only in-frame clones, not every one. Of about 560,000 clones detected, just over 75% appear once; the ten largest clones hold more than 10%. Sequenced sample: PBMCs. The receptors were sampled from a woman in her forties in good health. Some clones in this sample may be carry-over from other donors' samples. The CDR3 runs from the conserved cysteine through the conserved F or W. A D gene is named only where the DNA matches it firmly. The size of a clone is reported for some rows only, either as once, few or many, or as a class for expanded clones.

v_call: TRBV5-6
d_call: .
j_call: TRBJ2-1
clone_size: .
cdr3_nt: TGTGCCAGCAGCCAAGGACTTGGAAGCTCCTACAATGAGCAGTTCTTC
cdr3_aa: CASSQGLGSSYNEQFF

v_call: TRBV2
d_call: .
j_call: TRBJ2-1
clone_size: .
cdr3_nt: TGTGCCAGCACAACTAGCCGCTACAATGAGCAGTTCTTC
cdr3_aa: CASTTSRYNEQFF

v_call: TRBV28
d_call: .
j_call: TRBJ2-1
clone_size: .
cdr3_nt: TGTGCCAGCAGTTTACCAGGAGTCGCTGAGCAGTTCTTC
cdr3_aa: CASSLPGVAEQFF

v_call: TRBV10-1
d_call: .
j_call: TRBJ2-7
clone_size: .
cdr3_nt: TGCGCCAGCAGTGAGGTCGGCGAATACGAGCAGTACTTC
cdr3_aa: CASSEVGEYEQYF

v_call: TRBV29-1
d_call: TRBD2
j_call: TRBJ2-3
clone_size: .
cdr3_nt: TGCAGCGTTGAGCCCGCCCTAGCGGAAGCTACGCAGTATTTT
cdr3_aa: CSVEPALAEATQYF

v_call: TRBV18
d_call: .
j_call: TRBJ1-1
clone_size: .
cdr3_nt: TGTGCCAGCTCACCACTCGGGACGAACACTGAAGCTTTCTTT
cdr3_aa: CASSPLGTNTEAFF

v_call: TRBV6-1
d_call: .
j_call: TRBJ1-1
clone_size: .
cdr3_nt: TGTGCCAGCAGCCCCGGACCGGTAAGAACTGAAGCTTTCTTT
cdr3_aa: CASSPGPVRTEAFF

v_call: TRBV28
d_call: TRBD1
j_call: TRBJ2-5
clone_size: many
cdr3_nt: TGTGCCAGCAGTTTACTCACGGACAGGGGGCAAGAGACCCAGTACTTC
cdr3_aa: CASSLLTDRGQETQYF

v_call: TRBV7-9
d_call: TRBD1
j_call: TRBJ2-7
clone_size: .
cdr3_nt: TGTGCCAGCAGCTTGAACCGGGACAGATACGAGCAGTACTTC
cdr3_aa: CASSLNRDRYEQYF

v_call: TRBV6-1
d_call: TRBD2
j_call: TRBJ2-7
clone_size: .
cdr3_nt: TGTGCCAGCAGTGAATTAACTAGCGGGCTGGGCGAGCAGTACTTC
cdr3_aa: CASSELTSGLGEQYF

v_call: TRBV11-2
d_call: TRBD2
j_call: TRBJ2-1
clone_size: .
cdr3_nt: TGTGCCAGCAGCGGACGGACTAGCGGGAGGTTGGTTGGTGAGCAGTTCTTC
cdr3_aa: CASSGRTSGRLVGEQFF

v_call: TRBV28
d_call: .
j_call: TRBJ1-5
clone_size: .
cdr3_nt: TGTGCCAGCAGTCCAACCGGGACACGGGCCCAGCATTTC
cdr3_aa: CASSPTGTRAQHF

v_call: TRBV7-8
d_call: .
j_call: TRBJ1-4
clone_size: .
cdr3_nt: TGTGCCAGCAGCTTATGGGGGATAGATGAAAAACTGTTTTTT
cdr3_aa: CASSLWGIDEKLFF

v_call: TRBV9
d_call: .
j_call: TRBJ2-5
clone_size: .
cdr3_nt: TGTGCCAGCAGCTCACCCGAGGGTTTAGAGACCCAGTACTTC
cdr3_aa: CASSSPEGLETQYF

v_call: TRBV30
d_call: .
j_call: TRBJ1-2
clone_size: few
cdr3_nt: TGTGCCTGGAGTATCCCCCCAGCTGTCTATGGCTACACCTTC
cdr3_aa: CAWSIPPAVYGYTF

v_call: TRBV5-4
d_call: .
j_call: TRBJ2-7
clone_size: .
cdr3_nt: TGTGCCAGCAGCTTGGGTGCGGGAGCCAGGGGCGAGCAGTACTTC
cdr3_aa: CASSLGAGARGEQYF

v_call: TRBV28
d_call: .
j_call: TRBJ1-1
clone_size: once
cdr3_nt: TGTGCCAGCAGCTCTACAGGGCCTATAAGAGCTTTCTTT
cdr3_aa: CASSSTGPIRAFF

v_call: TRBV5-8
d_call: .
j_call: TRBJ1-4
clone_size: .
cdr3_nt: TGTGCCAGCAGCCGGTGGGATTCTAATGAAAAACTGTTTTTT
cdr3_aa: CASSRWDSNEKLFF

v_call: TRBV5-1
d_call: .
j_call: TRBJ2-1
clone_size: .
cdr3_nt: TGCGCCAGCAGCTTGGTTTTCGCGCAGAGTTACAATGAGCAGTTCTTC
cdr3_aa: CASSLVFAQSYNEQFF

v_call: TRBV20-1
d_call: .
j_call: TRBJ1-4
clone_size: few
cdr3_nt: TGCAGTGTCGGGACTCCACGAGGGCTGTTTTTT
cdr3_aa: CSVGTPRGLFF

v_call: TRBV6-1
d_call: TRBD1
j_call: TRBJ2-7
clone_size: .
cdr3_nt: TGTGCCAGCAGGGAGGGGACAGGGGGCCCGCGGGAGCAGTACTTC
cdr3_aa: CASREGTGGPREQYF

v_call: TRBV7-9
d_call: .
j_call: TRBJ1-1
clone_size: .
cdr3_nt: TGTGCCAGCAGCCGCAGCGGTTATGAAGCTTTCTTT
cdr3_aa: CASSRSGYEAFF